Listed here is a single T cell receptor (beta chain). What it binds is not known. This record comes from a study of graft-versus-host responses after intestinal transplantation. This table comes from immunoSEQ multiplex PCR, and its TCRdb copy is limited to in-frame clones, with some not included. The sample consists of about 120,000 clones, 85% to 95% of them appearing once. The germline CDR1 and CDR2 sequences are SGHTA and FQGTGA. The CDR3 length is 13 residues. V shed 2 bases and J shed 7 bases, with 8 bases lying between them. V usage is TRBV7-3 and J usage is TRBJ2-2; D call uncertain. The TCR was taken from a human donor who received an intestinal transplant. Sequenced material: unstimulated CD8+ T cells sorted from spleen or lymph node cells, taken before intestinal transplant. In DNA, the CDR3 is TGTGCCAGCAGCTTAGGGTCGGTCGGGGAGCTGTTTTTT. Residues: CASSLGSVGELFF. The full variable domain, completed using reference TRBV7-3 and TRBJ2-2, is GAGVSQTPSNKVTEKGKYVELRCDPISGHTALYWYRQSLGQGPEFLIYFQGTGAADDSGLPNDRFFAVRPEGSVSTLKIQRTERGDSAVYLCASSLGSVGELFFGEGSRLTVL.